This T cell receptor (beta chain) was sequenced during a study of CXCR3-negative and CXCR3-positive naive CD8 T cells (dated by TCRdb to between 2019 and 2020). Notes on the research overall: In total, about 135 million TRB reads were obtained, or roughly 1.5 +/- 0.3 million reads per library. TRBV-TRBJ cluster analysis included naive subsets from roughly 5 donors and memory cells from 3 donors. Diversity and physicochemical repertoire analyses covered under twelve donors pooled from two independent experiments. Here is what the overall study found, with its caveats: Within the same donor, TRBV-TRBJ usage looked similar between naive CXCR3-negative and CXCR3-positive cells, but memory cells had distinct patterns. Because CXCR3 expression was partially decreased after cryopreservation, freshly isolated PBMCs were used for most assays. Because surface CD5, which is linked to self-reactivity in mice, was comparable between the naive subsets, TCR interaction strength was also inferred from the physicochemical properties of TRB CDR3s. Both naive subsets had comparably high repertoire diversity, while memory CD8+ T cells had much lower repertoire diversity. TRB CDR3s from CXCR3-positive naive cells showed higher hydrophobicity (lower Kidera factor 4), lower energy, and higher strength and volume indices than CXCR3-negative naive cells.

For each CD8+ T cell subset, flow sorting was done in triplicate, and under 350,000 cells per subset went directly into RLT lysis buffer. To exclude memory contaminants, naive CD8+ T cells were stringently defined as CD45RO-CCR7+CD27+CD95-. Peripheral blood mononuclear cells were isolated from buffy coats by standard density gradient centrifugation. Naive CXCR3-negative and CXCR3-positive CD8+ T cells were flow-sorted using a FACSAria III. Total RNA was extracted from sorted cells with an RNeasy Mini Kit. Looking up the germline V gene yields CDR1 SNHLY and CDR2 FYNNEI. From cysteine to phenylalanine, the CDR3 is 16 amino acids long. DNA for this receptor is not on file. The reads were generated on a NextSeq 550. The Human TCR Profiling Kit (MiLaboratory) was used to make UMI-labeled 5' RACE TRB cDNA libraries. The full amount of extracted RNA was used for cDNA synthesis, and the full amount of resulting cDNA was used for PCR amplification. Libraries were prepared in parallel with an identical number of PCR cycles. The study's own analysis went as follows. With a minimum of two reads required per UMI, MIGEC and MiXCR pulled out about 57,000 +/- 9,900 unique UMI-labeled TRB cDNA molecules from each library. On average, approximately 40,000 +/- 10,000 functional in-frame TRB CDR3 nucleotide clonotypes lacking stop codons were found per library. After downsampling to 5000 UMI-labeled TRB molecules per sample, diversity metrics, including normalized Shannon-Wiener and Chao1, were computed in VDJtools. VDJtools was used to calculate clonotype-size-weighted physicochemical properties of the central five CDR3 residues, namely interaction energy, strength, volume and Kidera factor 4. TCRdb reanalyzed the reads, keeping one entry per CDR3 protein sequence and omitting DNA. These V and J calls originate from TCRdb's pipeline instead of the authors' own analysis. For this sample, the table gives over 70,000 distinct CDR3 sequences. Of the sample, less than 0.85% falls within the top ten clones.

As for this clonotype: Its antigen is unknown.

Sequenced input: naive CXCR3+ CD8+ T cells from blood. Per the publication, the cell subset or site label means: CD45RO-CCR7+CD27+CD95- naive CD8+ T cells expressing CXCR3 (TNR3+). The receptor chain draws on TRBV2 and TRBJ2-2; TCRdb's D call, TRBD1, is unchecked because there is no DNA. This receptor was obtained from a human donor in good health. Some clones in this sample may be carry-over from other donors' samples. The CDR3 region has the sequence CASTGTSHENTGELFF.